This T cell receptor (beta chain) stems from a study of blood T cell repertoires in COVID-19. About the study: Donors in the United States, Italy and Spain gave samples during acute or convalescent COVID-19. T cells, B-cell-depleted T cells, or PBMCs provided the cDNA or gDNA that served as material.

Per the original data handling: For nucleated cells, counts were estimated from reference gene primer amplification. Generated by immunoSEQ multiplex PCR, the TCRdb table keeps only in-frame clones and is missing some. D and trimming come from the DNA, and the V and J calls and clone size come from that table. The repertoire has over 100,000 clones, around 88% of them found once; the top ten carry 10%. The junction had 7 bases not matched to a gene; V was cut back by 7 bases and J by 0 bases. The CDR3 is made up of 14 amino acids. CDR1 and CDR2 (germline): SQVTM, ANQGSEA. Sequenced sample: peripheral blood. This clonotype was obtained from a man in his fifties or sixties with acute or convalescent COVID-19. This chain uses TRBV29-1 with TRBJ2-3, with 7 nucleotides matching TRBD2. The CDR3 loop reads CSGAGLTSTDTQYF. The CDR3 DNA reads as TGCAGCGGAGCGGGACTCACTAGCACAGATACGCAGTATTTT.